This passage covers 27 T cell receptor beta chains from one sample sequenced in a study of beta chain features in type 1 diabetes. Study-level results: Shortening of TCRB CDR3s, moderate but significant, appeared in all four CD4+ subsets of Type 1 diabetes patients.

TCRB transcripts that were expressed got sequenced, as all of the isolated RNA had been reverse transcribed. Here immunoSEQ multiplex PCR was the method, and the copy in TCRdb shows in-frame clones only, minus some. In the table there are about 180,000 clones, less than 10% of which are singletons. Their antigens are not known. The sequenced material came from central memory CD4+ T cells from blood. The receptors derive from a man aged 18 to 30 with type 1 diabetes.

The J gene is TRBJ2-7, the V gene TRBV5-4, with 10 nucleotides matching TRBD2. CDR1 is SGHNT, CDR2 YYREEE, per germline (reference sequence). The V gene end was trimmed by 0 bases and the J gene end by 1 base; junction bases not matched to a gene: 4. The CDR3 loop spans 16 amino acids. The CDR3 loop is CASSLASGRRSYEQYF. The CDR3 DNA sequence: TGTGCCAGCAGCTTGGCTAGCGGGAGAAGATCCTACGAGCAGTACTTC. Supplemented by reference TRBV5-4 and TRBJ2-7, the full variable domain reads ETGVTQSPTHLIKTRGQQVTLRCSSQSGHNTVSWYQQALGQGPQFIFQYYREEENGRGNFPPRFSGLQFPNYSSELNVNALELDDSALYLCASSLASGRRSYEQYFGPGTRLTVT.

The CDR3 loop reads CASSPSQGYYTF. The DNA for the CDR3 is TGTGCCAGCTCACCTTCTCAGGGTTACTACACCTTC. The genes are TRBV18 and TRBJ1-2, with a tentative D call TRBD1 (5 bases). CDR1 KGHSH and CDR2 LQKENI come from the germline V gene. The CDR3 has 12 residues. The V end lost 3 bases, the J end lost 10 bases, and 12 bases lay between the germline ends.

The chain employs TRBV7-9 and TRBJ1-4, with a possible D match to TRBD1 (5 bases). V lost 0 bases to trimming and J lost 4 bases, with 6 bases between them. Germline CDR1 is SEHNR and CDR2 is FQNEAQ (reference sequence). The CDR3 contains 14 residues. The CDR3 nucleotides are TGTGCCAGCAGCTTAGCCCAGGGTAATGAAAAACTGTTTTTT. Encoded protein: CASSLAQGNEKLFF.

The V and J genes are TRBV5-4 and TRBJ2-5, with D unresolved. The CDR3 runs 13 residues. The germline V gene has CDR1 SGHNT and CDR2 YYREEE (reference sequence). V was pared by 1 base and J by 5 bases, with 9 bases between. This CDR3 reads CASSLPRIETQYF. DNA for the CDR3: TGTGCCAGCAGCTTGCCCAGGATTGAGACCCAGTACTTC.

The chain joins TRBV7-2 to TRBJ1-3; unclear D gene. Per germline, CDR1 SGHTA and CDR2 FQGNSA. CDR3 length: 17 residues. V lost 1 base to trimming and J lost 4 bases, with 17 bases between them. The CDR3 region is CASSLGIGGRKGNTIYF. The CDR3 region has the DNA TGTGCCAGCAGCTTAGGCATTGGTGGGAGAAAAGGAAACACCATATATTTT.

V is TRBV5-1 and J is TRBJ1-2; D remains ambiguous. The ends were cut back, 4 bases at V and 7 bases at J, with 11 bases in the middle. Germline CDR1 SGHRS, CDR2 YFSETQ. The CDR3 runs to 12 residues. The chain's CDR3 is CASSPLGGGYTF. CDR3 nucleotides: TGCGCCAGCAGCCCGTTGGGAGGTGGCTACACCTTC.

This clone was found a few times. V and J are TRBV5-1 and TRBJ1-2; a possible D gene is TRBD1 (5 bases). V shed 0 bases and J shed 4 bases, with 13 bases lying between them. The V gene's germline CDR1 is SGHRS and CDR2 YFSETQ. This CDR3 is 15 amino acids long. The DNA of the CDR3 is TGCGCCAGCAGCTTGGAGGCAGGGCCCATCTATGGCTACACCTTC. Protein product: CASSLEAGPIYGYTF.

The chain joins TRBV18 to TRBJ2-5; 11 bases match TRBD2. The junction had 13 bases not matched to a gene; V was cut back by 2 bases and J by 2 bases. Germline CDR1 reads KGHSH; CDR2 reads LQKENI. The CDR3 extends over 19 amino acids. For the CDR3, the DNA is TGTGCCAGCTCACCAGTCGGGACTAGCGGTAACAGCGTACAAGAGACCCAGTACTTC. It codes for CASSPVGTSGNSVQETQYF. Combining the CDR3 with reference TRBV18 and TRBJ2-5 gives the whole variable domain NAGVMQNPRHLVRRRGQEARLRCSPMKGHSHVYWYRQLPEEGLKFMVYLQKENIIDESGMPKERFSAEFPKEGPSILRIQQVVRGDSAAYFCASSPVGTSGNSVQETQYFGPGTRLLVL.

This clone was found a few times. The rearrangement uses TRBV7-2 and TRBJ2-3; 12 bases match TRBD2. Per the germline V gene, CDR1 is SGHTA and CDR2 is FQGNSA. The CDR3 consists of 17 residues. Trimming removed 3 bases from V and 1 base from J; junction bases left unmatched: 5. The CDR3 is CASSFQTSGGGTDTQYF. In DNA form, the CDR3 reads TGTGCCAGCAGCTTTCAGACTAGCGGGGGTGGCACAGATACGCAGTATTTT.

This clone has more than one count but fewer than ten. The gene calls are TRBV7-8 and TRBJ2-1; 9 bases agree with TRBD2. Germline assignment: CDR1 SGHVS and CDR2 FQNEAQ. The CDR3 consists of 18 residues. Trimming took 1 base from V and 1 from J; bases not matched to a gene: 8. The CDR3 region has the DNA TGTGCCAGCAGCTTAGAGAGGATTAGCGGGGGTTCCTACAATGAGCAGTTCTTC. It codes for CASSLERISGGSYNEQFF.

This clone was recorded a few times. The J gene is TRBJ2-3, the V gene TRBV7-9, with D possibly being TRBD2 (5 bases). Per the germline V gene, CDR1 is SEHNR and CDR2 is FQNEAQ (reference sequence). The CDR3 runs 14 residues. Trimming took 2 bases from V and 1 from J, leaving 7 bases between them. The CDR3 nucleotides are TGTGCCAGCAGCTTATATAGCGGCACAGATACGCAGTATTTT. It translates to CASSLYSGTDTQYF.

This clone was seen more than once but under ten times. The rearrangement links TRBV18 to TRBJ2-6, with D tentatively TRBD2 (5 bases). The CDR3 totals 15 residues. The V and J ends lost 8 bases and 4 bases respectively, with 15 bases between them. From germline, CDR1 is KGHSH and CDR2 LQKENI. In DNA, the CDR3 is TGTGCCAGCACAATAACGGGGTCCGGGGCCAACGTCCTGACTTTC. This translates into CASTITGSGANVLTF.

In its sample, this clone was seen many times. CDR3 protein: CAWSRSRTTAYNEQFF. CDR3 bases: TGTGCCTGGAGTCGAAGTAGGACAACAGCCTACAATGAGCAGTTCTTC. This chain joins TRBV30 and TRBJ2-1; a weak D match, TRBD1 (5 bases). CDR1 and CDR2 (germline): GTSNPN, SVGIG (reference sequence). Trimming took 2 bases from V and 2 from J, leaving 16 bases between them. This CDR3 contains 16 residues.

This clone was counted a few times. The CDR3 spells CASSRPRDTQYF. CDR3 DNA sequence: TGTGCCAGCAGCCGCCCTAGGGATACGCAGTATTTT. This chain joins TRBV7-2 and TRBJ2-3; D gene unclear. Germline assignment: CDR1 SGHTA and CDR2 FQGNSA. This CDR3 region has 12 residues. The ends were cut back, 5 bases at V and 6 bases at J, with 9 bases in the middle.

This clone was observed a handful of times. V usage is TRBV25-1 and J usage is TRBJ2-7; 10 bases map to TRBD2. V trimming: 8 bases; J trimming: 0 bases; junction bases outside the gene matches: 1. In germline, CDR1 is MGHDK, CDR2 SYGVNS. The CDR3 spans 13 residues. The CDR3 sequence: CASGLAASYEQYF. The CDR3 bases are TGTGCCAGCGGACTAGCGGCCTCCTACGAGCAGTACTTC.

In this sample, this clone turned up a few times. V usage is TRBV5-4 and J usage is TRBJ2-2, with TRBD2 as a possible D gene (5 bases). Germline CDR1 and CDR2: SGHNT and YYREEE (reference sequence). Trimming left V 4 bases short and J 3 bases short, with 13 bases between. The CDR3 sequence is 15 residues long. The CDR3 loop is CASSQEPSYTGELFF. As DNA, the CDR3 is TGTGCCAGCAGCCAAGAACCTAGCTACACCGGGGAGCTGTTTTTT.

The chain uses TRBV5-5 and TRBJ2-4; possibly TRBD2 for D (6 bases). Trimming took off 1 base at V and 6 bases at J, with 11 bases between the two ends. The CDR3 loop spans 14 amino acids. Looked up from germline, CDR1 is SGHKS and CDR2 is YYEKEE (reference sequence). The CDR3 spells CASSLRRDGNIQYF. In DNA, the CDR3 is TGTGCCAGCAGCTTGAGGAGGGACGGAAACATTCAGTACTTC.

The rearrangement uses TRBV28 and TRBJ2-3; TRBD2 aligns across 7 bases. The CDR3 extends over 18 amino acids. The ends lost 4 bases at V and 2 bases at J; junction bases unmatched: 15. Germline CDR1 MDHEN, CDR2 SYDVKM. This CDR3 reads CASSSRAKAGYSTDTQYF. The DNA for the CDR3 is TGTGCCAGCAGTTCCCGAGCTAAAGCGGGGTACTCCACAGATACGCAGTATTTT.

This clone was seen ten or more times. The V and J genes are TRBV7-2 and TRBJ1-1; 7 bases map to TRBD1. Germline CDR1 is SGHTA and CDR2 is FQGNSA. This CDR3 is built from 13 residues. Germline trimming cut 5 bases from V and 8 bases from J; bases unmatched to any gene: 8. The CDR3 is CASSPDRTREAFF. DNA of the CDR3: TGTGCCAGCAGCCCGGACAGGACACGAGAAGCTTTCTTT.

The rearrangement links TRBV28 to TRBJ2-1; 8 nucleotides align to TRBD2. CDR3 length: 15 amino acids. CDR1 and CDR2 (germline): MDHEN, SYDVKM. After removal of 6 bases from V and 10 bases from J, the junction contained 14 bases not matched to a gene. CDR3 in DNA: TGTGCCAGCAGAACCGGGACTAGAGAACTTCGCGAGCAGTTCTTC. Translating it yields CASRTGTRELREQFF.

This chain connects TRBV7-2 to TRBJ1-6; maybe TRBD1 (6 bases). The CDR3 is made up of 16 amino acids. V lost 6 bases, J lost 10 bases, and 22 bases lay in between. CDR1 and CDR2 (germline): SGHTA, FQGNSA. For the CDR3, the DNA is TGTGCCAGCAGTCCAGGTCGGGCAGGGGTTGGGTCACCCCTCCACTTT. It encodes CASSPGRAGVGSPLHF.

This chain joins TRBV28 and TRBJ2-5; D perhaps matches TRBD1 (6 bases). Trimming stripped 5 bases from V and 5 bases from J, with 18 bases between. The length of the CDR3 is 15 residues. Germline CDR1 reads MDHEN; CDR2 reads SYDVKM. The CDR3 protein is CASSGGEFGGETQYF. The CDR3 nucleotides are TGTGCCAGCAGTGGGGGCGAATTCGGCGGGGAGACCCAGTACTTC. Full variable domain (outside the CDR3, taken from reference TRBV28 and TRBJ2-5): DVKVTQSSRYLVKRTGEKVFLECVQDMDHENMFWYRQDPGLGLRLIYFSYDVKMKEKGDIPEGYSVSREKKERFSLILESASTNQTSMYLCASSGGEFGGETQYFGPGTRLLVL.

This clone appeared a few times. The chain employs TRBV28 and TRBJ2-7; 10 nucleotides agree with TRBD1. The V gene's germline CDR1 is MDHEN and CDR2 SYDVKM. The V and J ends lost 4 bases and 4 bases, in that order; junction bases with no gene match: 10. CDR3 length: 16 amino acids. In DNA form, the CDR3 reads TGTGCCAGCAGTTCGACGGGGGGGACAGGGGTGTACGAGCAGTACTTC. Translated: CASSSTGGTGVYEQYF.

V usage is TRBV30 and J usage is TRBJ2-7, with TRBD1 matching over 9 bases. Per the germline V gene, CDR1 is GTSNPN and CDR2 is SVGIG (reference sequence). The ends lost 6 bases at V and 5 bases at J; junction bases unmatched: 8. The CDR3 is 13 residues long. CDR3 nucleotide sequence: TGTGCCTGCTCCGGGACAGGGTACCACGAGCAGTACTTC. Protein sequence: CACSGTGYHEQYF.

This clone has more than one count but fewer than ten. CDR3 protein: CASSQVAGGQTQYF. Here the CDR3 DNA reads TGTGCCAGCAGCCAAGTTGCGGGAGGTCAGACCCAGTACTTC. The chain employs TRBV14 and TRBJ2-5; 8 bases fit TRBD2. Germline V gene data show CDR1 as SGHDN and CDR2 as FVKESK. This CDR3 is built from 14 residues. Unmatched junction bases numbered 4, after V lost 1 base and J lost 6 bases.

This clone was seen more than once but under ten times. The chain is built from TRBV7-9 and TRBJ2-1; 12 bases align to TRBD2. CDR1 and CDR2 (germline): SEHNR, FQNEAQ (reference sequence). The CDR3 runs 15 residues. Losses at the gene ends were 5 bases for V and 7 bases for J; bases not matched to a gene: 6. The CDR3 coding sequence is TGTGCCAGCAGCAAGACTAGCGGGAGTCTAAATGAGCAGTTCTTC. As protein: CASSKTSGSLNEQFF. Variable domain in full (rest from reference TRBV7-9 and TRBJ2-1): DTGVSQNPRHKITKRGQNVTFRCDPISEHNRLYWYRQTLGQGPEFLTYFQNEAQLEKSRLLSDRFSAERPKGSFSTLEIQRTEQGDSAMYLCASSKTSGSLNEQFFGPGTRLTVL.

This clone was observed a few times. CDR3 residues: CASSLGQGADTQYF. CDR3 nucleotides: TGTGCCAGCAGCCTAGGACAGGGGGCAGATACGCAGTATTTT. The genes are TRBV7-6 and TRBJ2-3, with 10 bases identical to TRBD1. J gave up 4 bases and V 5 bases, and 3 bases lay outside the gene matches. Germline assignment: CDR1 SGHVS and CDR2 FNYEAQ. There are 14 residues in the CDR3.